This TCR beta chain is drawn from a study of blood T cell repertoires in COVID-19 (dated by TCRdb to 2018 to 2020). Broadly, across the study: Collaborator samples came from the United States, Italy and Spain and covered acute and convalescent phases of COVID-19. Samples were obtained from the ongoing ImmuneRACE study (first 160 participants) and from 1,254 subjects provided by 6 global collaborators. Subjects who had been exposed to COVID-19, were actively infected with it, or had recovered from it provided the deeply sampled blood TCRbeta repertoires that made up the dataset. Where available, HLA class I and class II types were taken from metadata supplied by the sample provider and were not determined by assay-based typing. The prospective study material was composed of cDNA or gDNA derived from T cells, B-cell-depleted T cells, or PBMCs. The repertoires were released in a freely available public database intended as a resource for research on the immune response to SARS-CoV-2. A de-identified subject ID, COVID-19 status, age in years and sex were almost always included in the sample metadata.

The CDR1 and CDR2 encoded by the germline V gene (reference sequence) are SEHNR and FQNEAQ. Taken from cysteine to phenylalanine, the CDR3 has 19 residues. The entry retains the CDR3 DNA only, 57 bases that are in frame from base 1. The trim is 7 bases for V and 0 bases for J, with a gap of 22 bases between the germline ends. Broad study findings and their caveats: The quantity of clinical and demographic metadata differed by source and by participant and was supplied without curation.

The collaborating institutions used their own protocols to collect whole blood in K2EDTA tubes. For TCRbeta analysis, collaborators shipped samples as frozen whole blood, isolated PBMCs, or DNA extracted from either of those sample types. This clone was observed a few times. Its antigen specificity is not known. No much larger clonotype is one base removed from it; base qualities were not supplied. The immunoSEQ Assay, a bias-controlled multiplex PCR, was used to amplify TCRbeta CDR3 regions from genomic DNA. The study's processing was this. The number of nucleated cells in each sample was estimated by amplification of reference gene primers within the assay. Sequence reads were collapsed and filtered to measure the absolute abundance of every unique TCRbeta CDR3 rearrangement. For each sample, productive Simpson clonality was calculated by taking the square root of Simpson's diversity index across productive rearrangements. TCRdb retrieved this table from immuneACCESS and kept in-frame rearrangements only. Not all clones are present; in checked studies, unresolved V genes account for under half, and no reason is known for the remainder. For V, J and clone size, that table is used; D and trimming come from the DNA. Present in this sample are around 160,000 clones, approximately 75% of which were seen just once. The ten biggest clones cover under 13% of the sample.

The rearrangement joined TRBV7-9 to TRBJ1-6, and perhaps TRBD1 as D gene, on 6 matching bases. The sequence was collected from a human donor in a cohort sampled during active COVID-19. The sequenced sample consisted of peripheral blood. The DNA is TGTGCCAGCACCTCAGGCGGGGGCCAAATCGTCTCCTATAATTCACCCCTCCACTTT. The resulting protein is CASTSGGGQIVSYNSPLHF.